The 10 T cell receptor beta chains below all came from one sample that was sequenced in a study of blood T cells in healthy people across ages. Through a sample-barcoded 5' primer and a J-beta primer mix, a second PCR was run for roughly 6 to 12 cycles. TCRdb passed the 5' RACE reads through MiXCR, listing each CDR3 protein once. The sample shows 1.2 million to 1.5 million distinct CDR3 sequences, approximately 59% of them seen only once. Sequenced input: blood. The receptor set was obtained from a man aged 18-30 years in good health.

Here the CDR3 DNA reads TGCGCCGGCATCTTACGGACTAGCGAATATGAGCAGTTCTTC. Its protein is CAGILRTSEYEQFF. The chain links TRBV5-1 to TRBJ2-1, with 9 bases matching TRBD2. The ends lost 10 bases at V and 8 bases at J; junction bases unmatched: 13. CDR1 is SGHRS and CDR2 is YFSETQ in the germline V gene. This CDR3 is 14 amino acids long.

Only one count was recorded for this clonotype. J is TRBJ2-4 and V is TRBV5-5; possibly TRBD1 for D (5 bases). The DNA end favors TRBJ2-7, so the J call may be wrong. The V gene's germline CDR1 is SGHKS and CDR2 YYEKEE (reference sequence). This CDR3 region has 15 residues. CDR3 amino acids: CASSLTGSPPCEQYF. CDR3 DNA sequence: TGTGCCAGCAGCTTGACAGGTTCCCCTCCCTGCGAGCAGTACTTC.

The chain links TRBV13 to TRBJ2-2; maybe TRBD1 (6 bases). The length of the CDR3 is 18 residues. Germline V gene lookup returns CDR1 PRHDT and CDR2 FYEKMQ (reference sequence). Trimming cost V 5 bases and J 2 bases, with 21 bases left between them. CDR3 bases: TGTGCCAGCAGCCCTTTGGTGGGGGCGGAGGTCAACACCGGGGAGCTGTTTTTT. Translating it yields CASSPLVGAEVNTGELFF.

The rearrangement links TRBV24-1 to TRBJ2-1; TRBD1 matches 7 bases. Germline lookup yields CDR1 KGHDR and CDR2 SFDVKD. The CDR3 has 17 amino acids. The V gene end was trimmed by 2 bases and the J gene end by 6 bases; junction bases not matched to a gene: 12. The CDR3 region is CATSDSSWDSVPNEQFF. The CDR3 bases are TGTGCCACCAGTGATTCCTCCTGGGACAGTGTTCCCAATGAGCAGTTCTTC.

This chain joins TRBV20-1 and TRBJ2-1; D remains unclear. Between the trimmed V and J ends, which lost 4 bases and 10 bases, there was a span of 17 bases. Per germline, CDR1 DFQATT and CDR2 SNEGSKA (reference sequence). The CDR3 has 13 amino acids. The CDR3 DNA follows: TGCAGTGCTAAAACTATGCTCTCCTACGAGCAGTTCTTC. It encodes CSAKTMLSYEQFF.

V and J are TRBV7-9 and TRBJ2-7; 7 bases align to TRBD1. Germline V lookup: CDR1 SEHNR, CDR2 FQNEAQ (reference sequence). The V gene end was trimmed by 2 bases and the J gene end by 8 bases; junction bases not matched to a gene: 9. The CDR3 extends over 14 amino acids. The CDR3 sequence is CASSLSPTGDKQYF. CDR3 sequence (DNA): TGTGCCAGCAGCTTATCTCCTACAGGGGACAAGCAGTACTTC.

CDR3 residues: CASSQGPNTQYF. The CDR3 nucleotides are TGTGCCAGCAGCCAAGGACCGAATACGCAGTATTTT. This sequence joins TRBV7-9 and TRBJ2-3, with D uncertain. Germline V lookup: CDR1 SEHNR, CDR2 FQNEAQ (reference sequence). Trimming stripped 5 bases from V and 7 bases from J, with 10 bases between. The CDR3 spans 12 residues. The whole variable domain, filled in from reference TRBV7-9 and TRBJ2-3, reads DTGVSQNPRHKITKRGQNVTFRCDPISEHNRLYWYRQTLGQGPEFLTYFQNEAQLEKSRLLSDRFSAERPKGSFSTLEIQRTEQGDSAMYLCASSQGPNTQYFGPGTRLTVL.

This clonotype has only a few counts. This chain joins TRBV6-5 and TRBJ2-3; 14 nucleotides agree with TRBD2. V shed 5 bases and J 4 bases; nucleotides not matched to a gene: 5. Germline CDR1 is MNHEY and CDR2 is SVGAGI. The CDR3 runs to 16 residues. CDR3 loop: CASSASTSGGADTQYF. The CDR3 nucleotides are TGTGCCAGCAGTGCCTCGACTAGCGGGGGGGCAGATACGCAGTATTTT.

This clonotype was seen a few times. V and J are TRBV6-5 and TRBJ1-2; maybe TRBD1 (5 bases). V was pared by 5 bases and J by 8 bases, with 12 bases between. This CDR3 comprises 12 residues. Germline CDR1 reads MNHEY; CDR2 reads SVGAGI. The CDR3: CASSPRGEGYTF. CDR3 in DNA: TGTGCCAGCAGTCCTCGAGGGGAGGGCTACACCTTC.

The chain is built from TRBV7-6 and TRBJ2-3; D is uncertain. Trimming cost V 1 base and J 6 bases, with 14 bases left between them. CDR1 SGHVS and CDR2 FNYEAQ come from the germline V gene. The CDR3 is made up of 15 amino acids. The CDR3 nucleotides are TGTGCCAGCAGCTTAGAGGCCTATTCATCCGATACGCAGTATTTT. Translated: CASSLEAYSSDTQYF.